These T cell receptor beta chains were read from a single sample in a study of beta chain features in type 1 diabetes. Here immunoSEQ multiplex PCR was the method, and the copy in TCRdb shows in-frame clones only, minus some. The profile shows 53,000 or so clones, 55% to 80% of them singletons. The sequenced sample was stem cell memory CD4+ T cells from blood. Receptors were obtained from a woman aged 30 to 39 with type 1 diabetes. Each CDR3 is given with its conserved first and last residue. Each record gives: J gene, D gene, clone size, V gene, CDR3 protein, CDR3 DNA. The D gene is left open where the match is weak. Clone size is not always given. Where it is, it says once, few, many or a class for expanded clones.

TRBJ2-7,TRBD2,-,TRBV28,CASTGSGDPTLWKYF,TGTGCCAGCACCGGGAGCGGGGACCCTACATTGTGGAAGTACTTC
TRBJ1-2,TRBD1,once,TRBV4-1,CASSQALTGGRTNYGYTF,TGCGCCAGCAGCCAAGCCCTGACAGGGGGCCGTACTAACTATGGCTACACCTTC
TRBJ2-1,TRBD1,-,TRBV25-1,CASSVRGGNVNEQFF,TGTGCCAGCAGTGTAAGAGGGGGCAACGTAAATGAGCAGTTCTTC
TRBJ2-7,-,-,TRBV7-7,CASSPGLGVEQYF,TGTGCTAGCAGTCCGGGACTGGGTGTCGAGCAGTACTTC
TRBJ2-7,-,-,TRBV4-1,CASSQATASYEQYF,TGCGCCAGCAGCCAAGCGACAGCCTCCTACGAGCAGTACTTC
TRBJ1-5,-,-,TRBV6-1,CASISPVDGNQPQHF,TGTGCCAGCATTTCACCAGTCGATGGCAATCAGCCCCAGCATTTT
TRBJ2-1,TRBD2,-,TRBV2,CASTGLAGSYNEQFF,TGTGCCAGCACGGGACTAGCGGGGTCCTACAATGAGCAGTTCTTC
TRBJ2-1,TRBD2,-,TRBV4-1,CASSQASGSPVEQFF,TGCGCCAGCAGCCAAGCGAGCGGGAGCCCAGTTGAGCAGTTCTTC
TRBJ2-7,TRBD2,-,TRBV29-1,CSAGGGSEQYF,TGCAGCGCGGGAGGAGGAAGCGAGCAGTACTTC
TRBJ1-1,-,-,TRBV6-5,CASSYSAGLDTEAFF,TGTGCCAGCAGTTACTCGGCGGGATTAGACACTGAAGCTTTCTTT